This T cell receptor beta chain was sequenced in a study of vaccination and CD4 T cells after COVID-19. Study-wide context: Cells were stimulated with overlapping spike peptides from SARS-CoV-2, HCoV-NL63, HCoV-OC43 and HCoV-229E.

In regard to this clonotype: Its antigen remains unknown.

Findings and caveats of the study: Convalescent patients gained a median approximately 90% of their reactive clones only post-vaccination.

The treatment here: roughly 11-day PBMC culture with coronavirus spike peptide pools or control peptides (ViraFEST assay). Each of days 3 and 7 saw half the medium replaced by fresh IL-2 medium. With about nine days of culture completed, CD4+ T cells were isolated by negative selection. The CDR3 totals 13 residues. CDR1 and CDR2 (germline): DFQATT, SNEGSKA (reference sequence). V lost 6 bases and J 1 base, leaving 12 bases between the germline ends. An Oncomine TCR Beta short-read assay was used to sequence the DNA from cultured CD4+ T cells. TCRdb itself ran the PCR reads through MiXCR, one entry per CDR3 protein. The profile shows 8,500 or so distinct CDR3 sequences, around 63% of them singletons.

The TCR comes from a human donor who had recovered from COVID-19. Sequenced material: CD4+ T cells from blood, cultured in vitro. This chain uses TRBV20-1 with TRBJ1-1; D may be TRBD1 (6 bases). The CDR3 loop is CSAGAVGNTEAFF. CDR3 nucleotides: TGCAGTGCGGGGGCGGTTGGGAACACTGAAGCTTTCTTT.